Below, 21 T cell receptor beta chains from the same sample are listed, as sequenced in a study of T cells after posttransplantation cyclophosphamide. The protocol was immunoSEQ multiplex PCR, while the TCRdb copy is restricted to in-frame clones and leaves out a portion. This sample has roughly 11,000 clones, with about 86% found just once. Control samples came 1 year after myeloablative marrow transplants with methotrexate plus calcineurin inhibitor. This specimen consisted of PBMCs, obtained around 55 weeks after allogeneic stem cell transplant with calcineurin inhibitor and methotrexate. The receptors were sampled from a male patient aged 30 to 39 who received an allogeneic stem cell transplant from an unrelated donor, was CMV-positive, and had acute GVHD only. Some T cells may be the graft donor's.

The chain is built from TRBV4-1 and TRBJ2-5; D ambiguous. The CDR3 runs to 14 residues. Trimming removed 0 bases at V and 4 bases at J, with 9 bases between. The V gene's germline CDR1 is MGHRA and CDR2 YSYEKL. CDR3 in DNA: TGCGCCAGCAGCCAAGATCCCAATTCAGAGACCCAGTACTTC. Protein: CASSQDPNSETQYF.

This chain joins TRBV29-1 and TRBJ1-1; TRBD1 might be the D (6 bases). The CDR3 runs 13 residues. V lost 3 bases and J 5 bases, leaving 13 bases between the germline ends. The germline V gene encodes CDR1 SQVTM and CDR2 ANQGSEA. CDR3 amino acids: CSVDTGIRTEAFF. The CDR3 nucleotides read TGCAGCGTTGACACAGGGATTCGGACTGAAGCTTTCTTT.

The chain carries TRBV25-1 and TRBJ2-3; D remains unclear. The germline V and J ends were trimmed by 7 bases and 3 bases, with 11 bases remaining between them. Germline loops: CDR1 MGHDK, CDR2 SYGVNS. CDR3 length equals 13 residues. Here the CDR3 DNA reads TGTGCCAGCAAGAACGGTTTTACAGATACGCAGTATTTT. This codes for CASKNGFTDTQYF. The entire variable domain, with the rest obtained from reference TRBV25-1 and TRBJ2-3, is as follows: EADIYQTPRYLVIGTGKKITLECSQTMGHDKMYWYQQDPGMELHLIHYSYGVNSTEKGDLSSESTVSRIRTEHFPLTLESARPSHTSQYLCASKNGFTDTQYFGPGTRLTVL.

The sample holds one count of this clone. The chain recombines TRBV4-3 with TRBJ2-1, with a possible D match to TRBD2 (7 bases). The CDR3 has 16 amino acids. V shed 1 base and J shed 8 bases, with 18 bases lying between them. Germline CDR1 LGHNA, CDR2 YSLEER. The CDR3 DNA reads TGCGCCAGCAGCCAAGTCCCCTCCGGAGGGGGGGATGAGCAGTTCTTC. Translation gives CASSQVPSGGGDEQFF.

The CDR3 region has the DNA TGTGCCAGCAGACTAGCTACGAACACCGGGGAGCTGTTTTTT. It yields the protein CASRLATNTGELFF. V usage is TRBV27 and J usage is TRBJ2-2; TRBD2 might be the D (6 bases). Trimming shortened V by 6 bases and J by 0 bases, and 8 bases separated the two germline ends. Looked up from germline, CDR1 is MNHEY and CDR2 is SMNVEV (reference sequence). The CDR3 is 14 amino acids.

This chain joins TRBV15 and TRBJ1-5; possibly TRBD1 for D (5 bases). V was shortened by 0 bases and J by 7 bases, with 13 bases between the two germline ends. This CDR3 comprises 15 residues. Germline CDR1 reads LNHNV; CDR2 reads YYDKDF (reference sequence). The chain's CDR3 is CATSRDRMGGQPQHF. CDR3 bases: TGTGCCACCAGCAGAGATAGGATGGGGGGACAGCCCCAGCATTTT.

The V and J genes are TRBV6-5 and TRBJ1-1; D uncertain. The CDR3 is made up of 14 amino acids. Trimming took 0 bases from V and 1 from J, leaving 6 bases between them. Per the germline V gene, CDR1 is MNHEY and CDR2 is SVGAGI. CDR3 loop: CASSYSEANTEAFF. Here the CDR3 DNA reads TGTGCCAGCAGTTACTCGGAGGCGAACACTGAAGCTTTCTTT.

V usage is TRBV7-9 and J usage is TRBJ1-4; tentatively, D is TRBD1 (6 bases). V lost 3 bases, J lost 5 bases, and 7 bases lay in between. The CDR3 loop spans 13 amino acids. Germline V CDR1 and CDR2: SEHNR, FQNEAQ (reference sequence). The CDR3 DNA sequence: TGTGCCAGCAGCTTGCAGGGGAATGAAAAACTGTTTTTT. Its protein is CASSLQGNEKLFF.

The table lists this clone with a few counts. V usage is TRBV6-1 and J usage is TRBJ1-5; 9 positions match TRBD1. V lost 5 bases and J lost 4; bases outside the gene matches: 3. Looked up from germline, CDR1 is MNHNS and CDR2 is SASEGT. The CDR3 spans 14 residues. The CDR3 loop reads CASSTGTGNQPQHF. The CDR3 nucleotides are TGTGCCAGCAGTACCGGGACAGGGAATCAGCCCCAGCATTTT.

This chain connects TRBV7-2 to TRBJ1-4; 9 bases align to TRBD1. This CDR3 contains 16 residues. V shed 5 bases and J 8 bases; nucleotides not matched to a gene: 12. Per germline, CDR1 SGHTA and CDR2 FQGNSA. Written as DNA, the CDR3 is TGTGCCAGCAGCCTTATGTCGGGACAGGGTGGGGAAAAACTGTTTTTT. This encodes CASSLMSGQGGEKLFF.

This sequence joins TRBV7-3 and TRBJ1-1; D possibly corresponds to TRBD1 (5 bases). Germline values: CDR1 SGHTA, CDR2 FQGTGA. V gave up 1 base and J gave up 2 bases, with 11 bases separating them. CDR3 length: 15 amino acids. The DNA of the CDR3 is TGTGCCAGCAGCTTAAGGTCACAGGTCAACACTGAAGCTTTCTTT. This gives the protein CASSLRSQVNTEAFF.

The chain uses TRBV2 and TRBJ2-2; 7 positions match TRBD1. There are 15 residues in the CDR3. Looked up from germline, CDR1 is SNHLY and CDR2 is FYNNEI. The junction had 7 bases not matched to a gene; V was cut back by 5 bases and J by 4 bases. DNA for the CDR3: TGTGCCAGCAGTAGGGACAGCAGGTTCACCGGGGAGCTGTTTTTT. This translates into CASSRDSRFTGELFF.

Comment on this clone: One end of the junction fails to match germline, which may point to a read error. The rearrangement joins TRBV18 to TRBJ2-2; 8 positions match TRBD2. Germline lookup yields CDR1 KGHSH and CDR2 LQKENI. The CDR3 extends over 20 amino acids. CDR3 DNA: TGTGCCAGCTCACCAGTCAGGGAACGCGGACTAGCCGAGAACGCCGGGGAGCTGTTTTTT. This sequence encodes CASSPVRERGLAENAGELFF. Full variable domain (outside the CDR3, taken from reference TRBV18 and TRBJ2-2): NAGVMQNPRHLVRRRGQEARLRCSPMKGHSHVYWYRQLPEEGLKFMVYLQKENIIDESGMPKERFSAEFPKEGPSILRIQQVVRGDSAAYFCASSPVRERGLAENAGELFFGEGSRLTVL.

This rearrangement joins TRBV7-2 to TRBJ2-7; 9 bases line up with TRBD1. CDR3 length: 13 residues. Per the germline V gene, CDR1 is SGHTA and CDR2 is FQGNSA. The ends lost 8 bases at V and 6 bases at J; junction bases unmatched: 8. The CDR3 loop is CASFGTGSGEQYF. The CDR3 DNA sequence: TGTGCCAGCTTCGGGACAGGGTCGGGCGAGCAGTACTTC.

The chain employs TRBV5-1 and TRBJ1-3, with D possibly TRBD1 on 6 matching bases. Per germline, CDR1 SGHRS and CDR2 YFSETQ. The CDR3 covers 15 residues. The V end lost 4 bases, the J end lost 3 bases, and 14 bases lay between the germline ends. CDR3 loop: CASSPGELSGNTIYF. Here the CDR3 DNA reads TGCGCCAGCAGCCCAGGGGAACTAAGTGGAAACACCATATATTTT.

The chain recombines TRBV5-6 with TRBJ2-7; D possibly corresponds to TRBD2 (6 bases). CDR1 and CDR2 from the germline V gene are SGHDT and YYEEEE. CDR3 length equals 13 residues. The V gene lost 0 bases and the J gene lost 12 bases, with 16 bases spanning the gap. The DNA for the CDR3 is TGTGCCAGCAGCTTGGGAGGGGACTGGAGACTGTACTTC. Translated, it gives CASSLGGDWRLYF. The full variable domain, with the rest looked up from reference TRBV5-6 and TRBJ2-7, is DAGVTQSPTHLIKTRGQQVTLRCSPKSGHDTVSWYQQALGQGPQFIFQYYEEEERQRGNFPDRFSGHQFPNYSSELNVNALLLGDSALYLCASSLGGDWRLYFGPGTRLTVT.

This chain uses TRBV29-1 with TRBJ1-4; no reliable D call. Germline loops: CDR1 SQVTM, CDR2 ANQGSEA. Trimming removed 4 bases at V and 7 bases at J, with 7 bases between. The CDR3 is 11 amino acids. Here the CDR3 DNA reads TGCAGCGTTGTAGGGAGTGAAAAACTGTTTTTT. This codes for CSVVGSEKLFF.

In its sample, this clone was seen once. The gene calls are TRBV6-5 and TRBJ2-5; the D gene is possibly TRBD1 (6 bases). The germline V gene has CDR1 MNHEY and CDR2 SVGAGI. Trimming pared 5 bases from V and 3 bases from J, leaving 7 bases between. This CDR3 is built from 12 residues. This chain's CDR3 is CASSDRKETQYF. The CDR3 coding sequence is TGTGCCAGCAGTGACAGGAAAGAGACCCAGTACTTC.

The chain couples TRBV4-1 to TRBJ2-3; 8 nucleotides line up with TRBD2. With 4 bases clipped from V and 6 bases from J, the junction kept 15 bases outside the gene matches. Germline CDR1 MGHRA, CDR2 YSYEKL. The CDR3 has 17 amino acids. CDR3 sequence: CASSPRGAGAPPDTQYF. CDR3 coding DNA: TGCGCCAGCAGCCCGAGAGGAGCGGGAGCCCCGCCGGATACGCAGTATTTT.

CDR3 coding DNA: TGTGCCAGTAGTATAGAGGGGCGGGGCCCCACAGATACGCAGTATTTT. Its translation is CASSIEGRGPTDTQYF. The chain joins TRBV19 to TRBJ2-3, with D possibly matching TRBD2 (6 bases). The CDR3 loop spans 16 amino acids. In germline, CDR1 is LNHDA, CDR2 SQIVND (reference sequence). V lost 0 bases and J 2 bases, leaving 12 bases between the germline ends.

The rearrangement uses TRBV7-8 and TRBJ2-7; D perhaps matches TRBD2 (5 bases). The length of the CDR3 is 14 residues. Germline V gene sequence: CDR1 SGHVS, CDR2 FQNEAQ. The V end was cut by 6 bases, the J end by 0 bases, with 12 bases between. CDR3 sequence (DNA): TGTGCCAGCAGAAGCGGCAGGAGCTCCTACGAGCAGTACTTC. Protein sequence: CASRSGRSSYEQYF.